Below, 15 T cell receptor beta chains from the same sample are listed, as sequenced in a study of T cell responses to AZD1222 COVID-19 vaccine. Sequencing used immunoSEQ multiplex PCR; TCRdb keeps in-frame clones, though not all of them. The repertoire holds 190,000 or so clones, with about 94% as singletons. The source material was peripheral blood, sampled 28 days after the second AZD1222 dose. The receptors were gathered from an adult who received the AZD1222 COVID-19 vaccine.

In DNA, the CDR3 is TGTGCCAGCAGGCCGACAGCGGGCACTGAAGCTTTCTTT. The encoded protein is CASRPTAGTEAFF. The rearrangement uses TRBV7-9 and TRBJ1-1; tentative D call: TRBD1 (5 bases). The CDR3 loop spans 13 amino acids. V was shortened by 6 bases and J by 4 bases, with 12 bases between the two germline ends. Looked up from germline, CDR1 is SEHNR and CDR2 is FQNEAQ (reference sequence).

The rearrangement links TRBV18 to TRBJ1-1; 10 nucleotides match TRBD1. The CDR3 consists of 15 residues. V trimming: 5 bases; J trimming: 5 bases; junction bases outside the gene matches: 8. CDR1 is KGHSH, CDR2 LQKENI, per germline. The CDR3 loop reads CASSSGTGVLTEAFF. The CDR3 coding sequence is TGTGCCAGCTCATCCGGGACAGGGGTATTGACTGAAGCTTTCTTT.

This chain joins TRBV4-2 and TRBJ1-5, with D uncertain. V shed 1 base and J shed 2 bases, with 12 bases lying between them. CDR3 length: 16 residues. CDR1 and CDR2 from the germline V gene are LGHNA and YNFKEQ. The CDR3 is CASSQGGGLRNQPQHF. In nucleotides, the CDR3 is TGTGCCAGCAGCCAAGGAGGAGGCCTGCGCAATCAGCCCCAGCATTTT.

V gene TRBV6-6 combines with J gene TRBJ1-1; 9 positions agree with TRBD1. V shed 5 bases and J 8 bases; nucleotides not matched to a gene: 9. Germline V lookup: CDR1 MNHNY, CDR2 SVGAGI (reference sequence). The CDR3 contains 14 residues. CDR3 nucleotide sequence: TGTGCCAGCAGTACATCGGGACAGGGTCGGGAAGCTTTCTTT. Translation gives CASSTSGQGREAFF.

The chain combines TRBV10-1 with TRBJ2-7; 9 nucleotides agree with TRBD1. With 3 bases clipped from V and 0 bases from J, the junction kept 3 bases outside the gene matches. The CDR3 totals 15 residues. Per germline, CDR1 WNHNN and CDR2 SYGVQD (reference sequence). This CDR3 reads CASSEGTGSSYEQYF. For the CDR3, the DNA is TGCGCCAGCAGTGAAGGGACAGGGAGCTCCTACGAGCAGTACTTC.

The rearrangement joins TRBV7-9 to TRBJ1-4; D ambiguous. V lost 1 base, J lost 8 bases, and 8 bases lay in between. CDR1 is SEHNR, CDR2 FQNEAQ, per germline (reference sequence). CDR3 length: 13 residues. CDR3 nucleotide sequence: TGTGCCAGCAGCTTAGTTTTCAGGGAAAAACTGTTTTTT. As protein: CASSLVFREKLFF.

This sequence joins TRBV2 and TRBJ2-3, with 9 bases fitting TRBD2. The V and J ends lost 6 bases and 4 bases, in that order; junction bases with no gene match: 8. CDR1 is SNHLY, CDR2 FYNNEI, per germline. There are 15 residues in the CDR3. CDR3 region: CASSRGGVLADTQYF. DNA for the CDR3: TGTGCCAGCAGCCGCGGGGGGGTACTGGCAGATACGCAGTATTTT.

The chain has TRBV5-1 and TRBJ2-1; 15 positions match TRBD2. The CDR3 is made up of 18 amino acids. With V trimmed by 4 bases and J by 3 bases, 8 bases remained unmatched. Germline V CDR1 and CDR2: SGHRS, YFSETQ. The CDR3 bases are TGCGCCAGCAGCCGGACTAGCGGGGGGGCCCTCGGCTACAATGAGCAGTTCTTC. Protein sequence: CASSRTSGGALGYNEQFF.

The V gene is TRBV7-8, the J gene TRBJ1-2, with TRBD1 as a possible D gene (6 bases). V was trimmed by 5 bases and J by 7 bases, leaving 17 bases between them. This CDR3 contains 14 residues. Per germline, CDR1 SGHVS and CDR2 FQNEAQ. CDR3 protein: CASSHSGQLRGYTF. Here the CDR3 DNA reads TGTGCCAGCAGCCACTCGGGACAACTACGTGGCTACACCTTC.

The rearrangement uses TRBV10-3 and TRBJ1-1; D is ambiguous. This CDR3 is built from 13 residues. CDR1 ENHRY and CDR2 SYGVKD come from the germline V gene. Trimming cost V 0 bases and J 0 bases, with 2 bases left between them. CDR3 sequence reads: CAISESLNTEAFF. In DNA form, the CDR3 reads TGTGCCATCAGTGAGTCTCTGAACACTGAAGCTTTCTTT.

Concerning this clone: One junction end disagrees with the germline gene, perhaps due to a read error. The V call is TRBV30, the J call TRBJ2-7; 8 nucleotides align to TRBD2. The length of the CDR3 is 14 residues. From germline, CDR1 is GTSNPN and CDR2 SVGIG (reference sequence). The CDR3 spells CAWSSGGFSYGQYF. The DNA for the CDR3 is TGTGCCTGGAGTTCGGGGGGGTTCTCCTACGGGCAGTACTTC.

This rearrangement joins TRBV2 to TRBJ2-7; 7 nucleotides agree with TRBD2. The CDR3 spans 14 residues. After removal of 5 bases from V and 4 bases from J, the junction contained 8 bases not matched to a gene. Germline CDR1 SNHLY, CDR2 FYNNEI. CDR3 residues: CASSLGEGSYEQYF. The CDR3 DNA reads TGTGCCAGCAGTTTAGGGGAGGGTAGTTACGAGCAGTACTTC. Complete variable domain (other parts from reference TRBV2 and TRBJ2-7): EPEVTQTPSHQVTQMGQEVILRCVPISNHLYFYWYRQILGQKVEFLVSFYNNEISEKSEIFDDQFSVERPDGSNFTLKIRSTKLEDSAMYFCASSLGEGSYEQYFGPGTRLTVT.

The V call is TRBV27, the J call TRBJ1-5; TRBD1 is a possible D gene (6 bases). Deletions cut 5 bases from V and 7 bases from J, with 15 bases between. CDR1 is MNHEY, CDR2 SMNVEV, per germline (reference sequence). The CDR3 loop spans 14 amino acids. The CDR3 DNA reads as TGTGCCAGCAGTCTAAACAGGGTTAACCAGCCCCAGCATTTT. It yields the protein CASSLNRVNQPQHF.

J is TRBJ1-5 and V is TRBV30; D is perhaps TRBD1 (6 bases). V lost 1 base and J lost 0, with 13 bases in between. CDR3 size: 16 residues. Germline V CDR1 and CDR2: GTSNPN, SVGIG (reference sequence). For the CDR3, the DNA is TGTGCCTGGAGTGGAGGGGGGACAAATAGCAATCAGCCCCAGCATTTT. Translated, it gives CAWSGGGTNSNQPQHF.

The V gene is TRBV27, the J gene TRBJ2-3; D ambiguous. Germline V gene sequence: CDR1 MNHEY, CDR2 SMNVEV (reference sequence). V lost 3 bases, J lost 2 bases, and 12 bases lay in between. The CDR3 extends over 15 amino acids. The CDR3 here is CASSLGYRFTDTQYF. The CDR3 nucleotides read TGTGCCAGCAGTTTGGGGTACCGCTTCACAGATACGCAGTATTTT.